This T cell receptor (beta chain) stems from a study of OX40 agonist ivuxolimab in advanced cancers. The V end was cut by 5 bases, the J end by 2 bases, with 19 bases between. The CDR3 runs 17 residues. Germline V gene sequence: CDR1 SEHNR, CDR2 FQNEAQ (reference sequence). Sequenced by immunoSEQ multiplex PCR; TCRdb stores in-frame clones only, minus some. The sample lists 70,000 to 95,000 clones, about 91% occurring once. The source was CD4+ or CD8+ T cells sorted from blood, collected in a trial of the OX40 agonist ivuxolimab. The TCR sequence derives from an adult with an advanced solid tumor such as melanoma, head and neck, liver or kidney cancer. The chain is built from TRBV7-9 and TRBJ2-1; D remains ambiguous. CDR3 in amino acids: CASSPPLRNGAYNEQFF. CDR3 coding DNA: TGTGCCAGCAGCCCACCATTGCGGAATGGTGCCTACAATGAGCAGTTCTTC.